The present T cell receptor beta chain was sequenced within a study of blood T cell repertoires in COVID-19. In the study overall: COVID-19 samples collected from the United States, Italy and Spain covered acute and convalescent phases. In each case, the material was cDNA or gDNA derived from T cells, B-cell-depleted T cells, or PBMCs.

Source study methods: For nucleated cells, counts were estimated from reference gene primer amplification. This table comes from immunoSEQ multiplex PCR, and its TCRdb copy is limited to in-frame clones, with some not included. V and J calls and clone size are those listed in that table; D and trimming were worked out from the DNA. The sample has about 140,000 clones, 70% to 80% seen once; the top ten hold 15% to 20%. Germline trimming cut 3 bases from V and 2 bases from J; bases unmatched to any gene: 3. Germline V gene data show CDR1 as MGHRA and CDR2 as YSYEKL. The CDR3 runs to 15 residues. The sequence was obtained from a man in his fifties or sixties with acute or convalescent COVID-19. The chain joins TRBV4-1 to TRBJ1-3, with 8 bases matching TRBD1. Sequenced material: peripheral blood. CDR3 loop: CASSQDREAGNTIYF. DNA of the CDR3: TGCGCCAGCAGCCAGGACAGGGAGGCTGGAAACACCATATATTTT.